These 27 T cell receptor beta chains share one sample of origin, sequenced in a study of blood T cell repertoires in COVID-19. Produced via immunoSEQ multiplex PCR; TCRdb's table is partial and in-frame only. Of around 60,000 clones listed, about three quarters are singletons. Sequencing was done on a sample of peripheral blood. The source is a man between 25 and 39 years old with COVID-19, enrolled during active disease.

This rearrangement joins TRBV19 to TRBJ1-1; D gene uncertain. Trimming removed 5 bases from V and 0 bases from J, with 7 bases in between. This CDR3 has 13 amino acids. Germline CDR1 is LNHDA and CDR2 is SQIVND (reference sequence). CDR3 nucleotides: TGTGCCAGTAGTGGGAGGGTGAACACTGAAGCTTTCTTT. Amino acids: CASSGRVNTEAFF.

On this clone itself: Within the sample, other DNA sequences also encode this same CDR3. The rearrangement uses TRBV12-3 or TRBV12-4 and TRBJ2-7; the D gene is possibly TRBD2 (6 bases). Between the trimmed V and J ends, which lost 5 bases and 4 bases, there was a span of 12 bases. The CDR3 is 13 residues long. CDR3 bases: TGTGCCAGCAGTCTTACCGGGGGATACGAGCAGTACTTC. Protein product: CASSLTGGYEQYF.

This clone turned up a few times. The CDR3 is CASSLRWADNSPLHF. The CDR3 DNA reads as TGTGCCAGCAGCTTGCGCTGGGCTGATAATTCACCCCTCCACTTT. The chain carries TRBV5-6 and TRBJ1-6, with D uncertain. Germline loops: CDR1 SGHDT, CDR2 YYEEEE. Deletions cut 1 base from V and 5 bases from J, with 10 bases between. This CDR3 has 15 amino acids.

V and J are TRBV27 and TRBJ2-1, with D tentatively TRBD1 (8 bases). CDR1 MNHEY and CDR2 SMNVEV come from the germline V gene (reference sequence). V was trimmed by 1 base and J by 10 bases, leaving 17 bases between them. The CDR3 totals 15 residues. The CDR3 coding sequence is TGTGCCAGCAGTTTATGGGGGGGACAGGAGCCCGAGCAGTTCTTC. This sequence encodes CASSLWGGQEPEQFF.

This chain joins TRBV7-8 and TRBJ2-5; 9 bases agree with TRBD1. The V segment lost 3 bases and the J segment 5 bases; nucleotides outside the gene matches: 4. CDR1 is SGHVS, CDR2 FQNEAQ, per germline. This CDR3 is built from 14 residues. As DNA, the CDR3 is TGTGCCAGCAGCTTCGGGACAGGGACGGAGACCCAGTACTTC. Its protein product is CASSFGTGTETQYF.

This clone was seen a handful of times. This sequence joins TRBV27 and TRBJ2-3; perhaps TRBD2 as D (6 bases). CDR1 is MNHEY and CDR2 is SMNVEV in the germline V gene (reference sequence). Trimming pared 1 base from V and 1 base from J, leaving 9 bases between. The CDR3 consists of 15 residues. The CDR3 sequence is CASSLYPGGTDTQYF. The CDR3 DNA reads as TGTGCCAGCAGTTTATACCCGGGAGGCACAGATACGCAGTATTTT.

The chain recombines TRBV4-2 with TRBJ1-6, with 8 bases identical to TRBD1. This CDR3 spans 18 amino acids. Germline loops: CDR1 LGHNA, CDR2 YNFKEQ. Unmatched junction bases numbered 10, after V lost 0 bases and J lost 6 bases. The CDR3 is CASSQDGAGGASNSPLHF. As DNA, the CDR3 is TGTGCCAGCAGCCAAGATGGGGCAGGGGGCGCTTCTAATTCACCCCTCCACTTT.

The chain has TRBV2 and TRBJ2-2; weak D call: TRBD2 (6 bases). The germline V gene encodes CDR1 SNHLY and CDR2 FYNNEI. This CDR3 is 15 amino acids long. V lost 2 bases to trimming and J lost 2 bases, with 9 bases between them. For the CDR3, the DNA is TGTGCCAGCAGTGAAACTAGCCTAAACACCGGGGAGCTGTTTTTT. This translates into CASSETSLNTGELFF.

The rearrangement links TRBV5-4 to TRBJ1-1; 8 bases agree with TRBD1. The CDR3 has 15 residues. V trimming: 7 bases; J trimming: 1 base; junction bases outside the gene matches: 9. The germline CDR1 and CDR2 sequences are SGHNT and YYREEE (reference sequence). The CDR3 DNA reads TGTGCCAGCGGGGGAACAGGGGGAGCGAACACTGAAGCTTTCTTT. This translates into CASGGTGGANTEAFF.

V is TRBV28 and J is TRBJ1-3; TRBD1 aligns across 9 bases. There are 16 residues in the CDR3. Germline CDR1 reads MDHEN; CDR2 reads SYDVKM. The trim removed 4 bases at V and 0 bases at J, leaving 4 bases unmatched. The CDR3 sequence: CASSSRQGGSGNTIYF. CDR3 DNA sequence: TGTGCCAGCAGTTCCCGACAGGGGGGCTCTGGAAACACCATATATTTT.

The chain combines TRBV30 with TRBJ2-1, with D unclear. CDR1 and CDR2 from the germline V gene are GTSNPN and SVGIG (reference sequence). Deletions cut 2 bases from V and 1 base from J, with 3 bases between. The CDR3 totals 12 residues. The CDR3, as DNA: TGTGCCTGGAGTTCTTCCTACAATGAGCAGTTCTTC. Translation gives CAWSSSYNEQFF. The whole variable domain, filled in from reference TRBV30 and TRBJ2-1, reads SQTIHQWPATLVQPVGSPLSLECTVEGTSNPNLYWYRQAAGRGLQLLFYSVGIGQISSEVPQNLSASRPQDRQFILSSKKLLLSDSGFYLCAWSSSYNEQFFGPGTRLTVL.

This chain connects TRBV5-5 to TRBJ1-1; TRBD1 is a possible D gene (5 bases). Germline CDR1 reads SGHKS; CDR2 reads YYEKEE (reference sequence). The CDR3 has 12 amino acids. V was clipped by 4 bases and J by 7 bases, with 11 bases between them. CDR3 sequence (DNA): TGTGCCAGCAGCCGCCCAGGGTTTGAAGCTTTCTTT. Its translation: CASSRPGFEAFF.

The chain employs TRBV4-1 and TRBJ1-2; D unresolved. CDR1 and CDR2 from the germline V gene are MGHRA and YSYEKL. This CDR3 has 16 amino acids. V lost 0 bases, J lost 0 bases, and 11 bases lay in between. This CDR3 reads CASSQDYPVPNYGYTF. The CDR3 DNA reads TGCGCCAGCAGCCAAGATTACCCGGTTCCTAACTATGGCTACACCTTC.

A word on this clone: This CDR3 is also generated by other DNA sequences in the sample. The chain has TRBV9 and TRBJ1-3; a weak D match, TRBD1 (5 bases). CDR1 and CDR2 (germline): SGDLS, YYNGEE. This CDR3 region has 15 residues. Trimming pared 0 bases from V and 2 bases from J, leaving 9 bases between. Here the CDR3 reads CASSVGGVAGNTIYF. DNA for the CDR3: TGTGCCAGCAGCGTAGGGGGGGTTGCTGGAAACACCATATATTTT.

J is TRBJ2-2 and V is TRBV27; D might be TRBD2 (5 bases). In germline, CDR1 is MNHEY, CDR2 SMNVEV (reference sequence). The CDR3 has 14 amino acids. Trimming cost V 3 bases and J 5 bases, with 10 bases left between them. The CDR3 DNA reads as TGTGCCAGCAGTTTTCGAGGGCAGACCGGGGAGCTGTTTTTT. It encodes CASSFRGQTGELFF.

This chain joins TRBV7-2 and TRBJ1-2, with D uncertain. The CDR3 is 14 amino acids. The V gene lost 0 bases and the J gene lost 0 bases, with 5 bases spanning the gap. The germline CDR1 and CDR2 sequences are SGHTA and FQGNSA. The CDR3 nucleotides read TGTGCCAGCAGCTTAGCCCCAACTAACTATGGCTACACCTTC. Amino acid sequence: CASSLAPTNYGYTF.

The rearrangement uses TRBV6-5 and TRBJ1-3; TRBD1 matches at 9 bases. Germline V gene sequence: CDR1 MNHEY, CDR2 SVGAGI. Trimming cost V 6 bases and J 5 bases; bases outside gene matches: 5. The CDR3 contains 14 residues. As DNA, the CDR3 is TGTGCCAGCAGAGAGGGACAGGGAAGAAACACCATATATTTT. Translation: CASREGQGRNTIYF.

The chain uses TRBV6-4 and TRBJ2-3, with 14 nucleotides matching TRBD2. Trimming at V came to 2 bases and at J to 3 bases, leaving 1 base not matched to a gene. From germline, CDR1 is MRHNA and CDR2 SNTAGT. The CDR3 sequence is 16 residues long. The CDR3 loop is CASSDGLAGGTDTQYF. CDR3 nucleotides: TGTGCCAGCAGTGACGGACTAGCGGGAGGAACAGATACGCAGTATTTT.

The CDR3 DNA is TGTGCCAGCAGGGACAGGATCGCAGATACGCAGTATTTT. This translates into CASRDRIADTQYF. The chain links TRBV6-5 to TRBJ2-3; 7 bases agree with TRBD1. Germline V gene sequence: CDR1 MNHEY, CDR2 SVGAGI. Germline trimming cut 6 bases from V and 4 bases from J; bases unmatched to any gene: 4. The CDR3 extends over 13 amino acids.

The rearrangement links TRBV6-5 to TRBJ2-4; D perhaps matches TRBD2 (6 bases). Germline CDR1 MNHEY, CDR2 SVGAGI. Trimming shortened V by 7 bases and J by 0 bases, and 13 bases separated the two germline ends. The CDR3 is made up of 15 amino acids. The chain's CDR3 is CASTPGLLAKNIQYF. CDR3 sequence (DNA): TGTGCCAGCACCCCGGGACTTTTAGCCAAAAACATTCAGTACTTC.

This clone was counted a few times. The CDR3 region has the DNA TGTGCCAGCAGTTACCACAGGTTTACGGGGGACTTACAAGAGACCCAGTACTTC. Its protein product is CASSYHRFTGDLQETQYF. The genes are TRBV6-2 or TRBV6-3 and TRBJ2-5; perhaps TRBD2 as D (6 bases). Germline CDR1 MNHEY, CDR2 SVGEGT. The CDR3 covers 18 residues. V was shortened by 2 bases and J by 2 bases, with 21 bases between the two germline ends.

This chain connects TRBV6-6 to TRBJ1-3; D might be TRBD1 (5 bases). The V end was cut by 3 bases, the J end by 0 bases, with 12 bases between. The CDR3 runs 16 residues. Germline V CDR1 and CDR2: MNHNY, SVGAGI (reference sequence). CDR3 nucleotide sequence: TGTGCCAGCAGTTATTTCCAGGGCCCCTCTGGAAACACCATATATTTT. Translating gives CASSYFQGPSGNTIYF.

This clone showed up just once. This chain connects TRBV11-2 to TRBJ2-7; 8 bases map to TRBD2. Trimming removed 5 bases from V and 4 bases from J; junction bases left unmatched: 7. CDR1 is SGHAT and CDR2 is FQNNGV in the germline V gene. This CDR3 has 14 amino acids. The CDR3, as DNA: TGTGCCAGCAGCCGGACTAGCTCTTCGTACGAGCAGTACTTC. Encoded protein: CASSRTSSSYEQYF. The full variable domain, its missing parts supplied by reference TRBV11-2 and TRBJ2-7, is EAGVAQSPRYKIIEKRQSVAFWCNPISGHATLYWYQQILGQGPKLLIQFQNNGVVDDSQLPKDRFSAERLKGVDSTLKIQPAKLEDSAVYLCASSRTSSSYEQYFGPGTRLTVT.

The rearrangement links TRBV4-1 to TRBJ2-1; 13 positions match TRBD2. The CDR3 runs to 16 residues. J was trimmed by 3 bases and V by 1 base; bases with no gene match: 0. Germline assignment: CDR1 MGHRA and CDR2 YSYEKL. The CDR3: CASSQGTSGSYNEQFF. DNA for the CDR3: TGCGCCAGCAGCCAAGGGACTAGCGGGAGCTACAATGAGCAGTTCTTC.

This chain links TRBV6-1 with TRBJ1-5; 10 positions agree with TRBD1. The V segment lost 3 bases and the J segment 6 bases; nucleotides outside the gene matches: 2. Per the germline V gene, CDR1 is MNHNS and CDR2 is SASEGT. The CDR3 extends over 14 amino acids. The CDR3 here is CASSETGGTQPQHF. The CDR3, as DNA: TGTGCCAGCAGTGAGACAGGGGGCACTCAGCCCCAGCATTTT.

The V and J genes are TRBV29-1 and TRBJ1-4; possible D gene TRBD1, 5 bases. Between the trimmed V and J ends, which lost 4 bases and 8 bases, there was a span of 11 bases. Germline V CDR1 and CDR2: SQVTM, ANQGSEA. This CDR3 is built from 12 residues. CDR3 sequence reads: CSVGQGGEKLFF. The CDR3 DNA sequence: TGCAGCGTTGGGCAGGGAGGGGAAAAACTGTTTTTT.

The chain couples TRBV19 to TRBJ2-2, with 11 nucleotides matching TRBD2. Germline V gives CDR1 LNHDA, CDR2 SQIVND (reference sequence). V lost 0 bases, J lost 6 bases, and 9 bases stayed unmatched. This CDR3 has 18 amino acids. CDR3 amino acids: CASSIDGPLAGVAGELFF. The DNA for the CDR3 is TGTGCCAGTAGTATAGATGGTCCACTAGCGGGAGTGGCCGGGGAGCTGTTTTTT.